One sample yielded the 32 T cell receptor beta chains listed below, sequenced in a study of monozygotic twins with inflammatory bowel disease. TCRdb reanalyzed the 5' RACE reads, giving one entry per CDR3 protein sequence and no DNA. Its listing shows 200,000 to 250,000 distinct CDR3 sequences. Sequencing was performed on blood. The receptors here all came from a human donor with ulcerative colitis or Crohn's disease, or a healthy co-twin of an affected twin (not recorded which).

The chain uses TRBV5-1 and TRBJ2-3; checking the TCRdb D call of TRBD1 is not possible without DNA. The germline CDR1 and CDR2 sequences are SGHRS and YFSETQ. The CDR3 contains 12 residues. The CDR3 loop is CASSVPADTQYF.

The chain employs TRBV10-3 and TRBJ1-5; lacking DNA, the TRBD1 call made by TCRdb goes unchecked. The CDR3 is 12 amino acids. Germline CDR1 is ENHRY and CDR2 is SYGVKD. The CDR3 loop is CAIGGGFQPQHF.

The chain has TRBV5-1 and TRBJ1-3; TCRdb's assignment of TRBD1 cannot be checked, as there is no DNA. Looked up from germline, CDR1 is SGHRS and CDR2 is YFSETQ. The CDR3 is made up of 16 amino acids. Here the CDR3 reads CASSVSRQDSGNTIYF. Full variable domain (missing parts from reference TRBV5-1 and TRBJ1-3): KAGVTQTPRYLIKTRGQQVTLSCSPISGHRSVSWYQQTPGQGLQFLFEYFSETQRNKGNFPGRFSGRQFSNSRSEMNVSTLELGDSALYLCASSVSRQDSGNTIYFGEGSWLTVV.

The chain combines TRBV7-2 with TRBJ1-1. Germline CDR1 is SGHTA and CDR2 is FQGNSA. This CDR3 has 13 residues. The CDR3 sequence is CASSLMGSAEAFF.

This chain uses TRBV6-2 or TRBV6-3 with TRBJ2-3; checking the TCRdb D call of TRBD1 is not possible without DNA. Per germline, CDR1 MNHEY and CDR2 SVGEGT. The CDR3 is 15 amino acids. The CDR3 here is CASSYRRGTTDTQYF.

The chain uses TRBV9 and TRBJ1-1; TCRdb selects TRBD1, and the lack of DNA leaves this call unchecked. This CDR3 spans 14 amino acids. Per germline, CDR1 SGDLS and CDR2 YYNGEE. CDR3 amino acids: CASSVGTGGTEAFF.

This chain uses TRBV7-8 with TRBJ1-2; TCRdb selects TRBD1, and the lack of DNA leaves this call unchecked. The CDR3 runs to 15 residues. Germline assignment: CDR1 SGHVS and CDR2 FQNEAQ. The CDR3 spells CASSPPGAYDYGYTF.

V usage is TRBV4-3 and J usage is TRBJ2-3; TCRdb proposes TRBD2, but this gene call is untestable without DNA. CDR1 and CDR2 (germline): LGHNA, YSLEER. This CDR3 spans 15 amino acids. The CDR3 sequence: CASSQSGRVTDTQYF.

The V and J genes are TRBV29-1 and TRBJ2-2. The CDR3 length is 14 residues. Per the germline V gene, CDR1 is SQVTM and CDR2 is ANQGSEA. The CDR3 is CSVVVAVGTGELFF.

The chain recombines TRBV19 with TRBJ2-1; TCRdb's D gene call, TRBD2, goes unchecked for lack of DNA. The CDR3 covers 17 residues. Germline V CDR1 and CDR2: LNHDA, SQIVND (reference sequence). The CDR3 protein is CASSINSGEGSYNEQFF. The full variable domain, completed using reference TRBV19 and TRBJ2-1, is DGGITQSPKYLFRKEGQNVTLSCEQNLNHDAMYWYRQDPGQGLRLIYYSQIVNDFQKGDIAEGYSVSREKKESFPLTVTSAQKNPTAFYLCASSINSGEGSYNEQFFGPGTRLTVL.

This chain connects TRBV7-2 to TRBJ1-2. Germline CDR1 SGHTA, CDR2 FQGNSA. This CDR3 is built from 16 residues. CDR3 loop: CASSLEPTTANYGYTF.

The CDR3 protein is CASSLAIHTTGELFF. The V and J genes are TRBV5-1 and TRBJ2-2. The germline CDR1 and CDR2 sequences are SGHRS and YFSETQ. The CDR3 has 15 residues.

The chain recombines TRBV5-1 with TRBJ2-2; TCRdb designates TRBD1, a call that cannot be tested without DNA. CDR1 is SGHRS and CDR2 is YFSETQ in the germline V gene. The length of the CDR3 is 15 residues. The CDR3 protein is CASSPGGHYTGELFF. The whole variable domain, filled in from reference TRBV5-1 and TRBJ2-2, reads KAGVTQTPRYLIKTRGQQVTLSCSPISGHRSVSWYQQTPGQGLQFLFEYFSETQRNKGNFPGRFSGRQFSNSRSEMNVSTLELGDSALYLCASSPGGHYTGELFFGEGSRLTVL.

The CDR3 region is CSVSASNTEAFF. This sequence joins TRBV29-1 and TRBJ1-1. CDR3 length: 12 amino acids. Per the germline V gene, CDR1 is SQVTM and CDR2 is ANQGSEA.

The rearrangement uses TRBV5-1 and TRBJ2-3; TCRdb indicates TRBD2, and absent DNA this call remains unverified. The germline gives CDR1 SGHRS, CDR2 YFSETQ. There are 15 residues in the CDR3. The CDR3 reads CASSPLAGNTDTQYF. The full variable domain, its missing parts supplied by reference TRBV5-1 and TRBJ2-3, is KAGVTQTPRYLIKTRGQQVTLSCSPISGHRSVSWYQQTPGQGLQFLFEYFSETQRNKGNFPGRFSGRQFSNSRSEMNVSTLELGDSALYLCASSPLAGNTDTQYFGPGTRLTVL.

This sequence joins TRBV7-2 and TRBJ1-4; the D gene TCRdb calls, TRBD1, cannot be checked with no DNA. This CDR3 contains 15 residues. CDR1 is SGHTA, CDR2 FQGNSA, per germline. CDR3 sequence: CASSINRATNEKLFF.

This chain connects TRBV20-1 to TRBJ2-7; TCRdb's D call, TRBD1, is unchecked because there is no DNA. This CDR3 has 12 amino acids. Per the germline V gene, CDR1 is DFQATT and CDR2 is SNEGSKA (reference sequence). The CDR3 is CSANGGGYEQYF.

CDR3 amino acids: CASLDSPGSTEAFF. The chain links TRBV5-1 to TRBJ1-1; TCRdb gives TRBD1 as the D gene, but with no DNA this cannot be confirmed. The CDR3 length is 14 residues. CDR1 is SGHRS and CDR2 is YFSETQ in the germline V gene.

CDR3 in amino acids: CASSLYMNTEAFF. The rearrangement uses TRBV5-1 and TRBJ1-1. The CDR3 covers 13 residues. CDR1 and CDR2 from the germline V gene are SGHRS and YFSETQ.

This sequence joins TRBV28 and TRBJ2-6; TCRdb proposes TRBD2, but this gene call is untestable without DNA. Germline V gene lookup returns CDR1 MDHEN and CDR2 SYDVKM. The CDR3 length is 18 residues. The CDR3 loop reads CASTPLRGRVSGANVLTF.

The chain joins TRBV7-2 to TRBJ2-1; TCRdb's D call, TRBD1, is unchecked because there is no DNA. This CDR3 region has 13 residues. Germline values: CDR1 SGHTA, CDR2 FQGNSA. CDR3 protein: CASSFPGDRGQFF.

V usage is TRBV5-1 and J usage is TRBJ1-2; there is no DNA to check the TCRdb D call of TRBD1. Per the germline V gene, CDR1 is SGHRS and CDR2 is YFSETQ. The CDR3 runs to 16 residues. This chain's CDR3 is CASSLLGQDANYGYTF.

The chain employs TRBV20-1 and TRBJ1-4. In germline, CDR1 is DFQATT, CDR2 SNEGSKA (reference sequence). This CDR3 region has 11 residues. The CDR3 sequence: CSARDLEKLFF.

The chain has TRBV24-1 and TRBJ1-1. CDR3 length: 12 amino acids. Germline CDR1 is KGHDR and CDR2 is SFDVKD. The CDR3 loop reads CATSDPQRQAFF.

The rearrangement uses TRBV7-2 and TRBJ2-1; checking the TCRdb D call of TRBD2 is not possible without DNA. The CDR3 length is 15 residues. CDR1 SGHTA and CDR2 FQGNSA come from the germline V gene. The CDR3 loop is CASSLLAGLNNEQFF. Filled out from reference TRBV7-2 and TRBJ2-1, the complete variable domain reads GAGVSQSPSNKVTEKGKDVELRCDPISGHTALYWYRQSLGQGLEFLIYFQGNSAPDKSGLPSDRFSAERTGGSVSTLTIQRTQQEDSAVYLCASSLLAGLNNEQFFGPGTRLTVL.

The chain couples TRBV20-1 to TRBJ1-4. The CDR3 length is 13 residues. Per the germline V gene, CDR1 is DFQATT and CDR2 is SNEGSKA (reference sequence). The CDR3 sequence is CSGYEQGREKLFF.

The chain combines TRBV20-1 with TRBJ2-5. Germline loops: CDR1 DFQATT, CDR2 SNEGSKA (reference sequence). The CDR3 contains 13 residues. CDR3 residues: CSARQLYQETQYF.

This chain links TRBV12-3 or TRBV12-4 with TRBJ2-3; TCRdb indicates TRBD1, and absent DNA this call remains unverified. The CDR3 is 14 amino acids. CDR3 loop: CASNQGVPTDTQYF.

This rearrangement joins TRBV30 to TRBJ1-2; TCRdb selects TRBD1, and the lack of DNA leaves this call unchecked. Germline CDR1 is GTSNPN and CDR2 is SVGIG (reference sequence). The CDR3 runs 13 residues. CDR3 sequence: CAWSRGATYGYTF.

V gene TRBV10-3 combines with J gene TRBJ1-1; TCRdb returns TRBD1, unconfirmable since there is no DNA. The CDR3 totals 14 residues. The germline V gene has CDR1 ENHRY and CDR2 SYGVKD. CDR3 in amino acids: CAISAQGPNTEAFF.

The rearrangement links TRBV5-1 to TRBJ2-1; lacking DNA, the TRBD1 call made by TCRdb goes unchecked. The CDR3 length is 14 residues. Germline values: CDR1 SGHRS, CDR2 YFSETQ. This CDR3 reads CASSFRTGRNEQFF.

The chain uses TRBV7-9 and TRBJ1-1. The CDR3 is 13 amino acids. The germline V gene has CDR1 SEHNR and CDR2 FQNEAQ (reference sequence). The CDR3 loop reads CASSQRSDTEAFF.